A single sample is the source of the 4 T cell receptor beta chains below, sequenced in a study of blood T cell repertoires in COVID-19. Sequenced by immunoSEQ multiplex PCR; TCRdb stores in-frame clones only, minus some. The data show roughly 380,000 clones, 85% seen once. Sequencing used peripheral blood. These receptor sequences come from a woman younger than 35 with acute or convalescent COVID-19.

V is TRBV27 and J is TRBJ1-2; TRBD1 agrees at 9 bases. CDR3 length equals 16 residues. The V gene's germline CDR1 is MNHEY and CDR2 SMNVEV (reference sequence). V gave up 6 bases and J gave up 3 bases; unmatched junction bases: 11. Here the CDR3 reads CASSSRTGEHHYGYTF. DNA of the CDR3: TGTGCCAGCAGCTCACGGACAGGGGAGCATCACTATGGCTACACCTTC.

This chain joins TRBV9 and TRBJ2-7; 9 bases are shared with TRBD1. Germline CDR1 and CDR2: SGDLS and YYNGEE. The V gene end was trimmed by 0 bases and the J gene end by 7 bases; junction bases not matched to a gene: 11. The CDR3 extends over 16 amino acids. In nucleotides, the CDR3 is TGTGCCAGCAGCGTAGGTGTACAGGGGGCGTCGAGGGAGCAGTACTTC. It yields the protein CASSVGVQGASREQYF. The full variable domain, with the rest looked up from reference TRBV9 and TRBJ2-7, is DSGVTQTPKHLITATGQRVTLRCSPRSGDLSVYWYQQSLDQGLQFLIQYYNGEERAKGNILERFSAQQFPDLHSELNLSSLELGDSALYFCASSVGVQGASREQYFGPGTRLTVT.

Written as DNA, the CDR3 is TGCAGTGCTAGTTACACCCAGGGACTGACTCTGAGCTCCTACGAGCAGTACTTC. Translation: CSASYTQGLTLSSYEQYF. The V call is TRBV20-1, the J call TRBJ2-7; maybe TRBD2 (6 bases). The germline V and J ends were trimmed by 3 bases and 0 bases, with 24 bases remaining between them. Germline CDR1 reads DFQATT; CDR2 reads SNEGSKA (reference sequence). This CDR3 is 18 amino acids long.

This clone was found once. V and J are TRBV9 and TRBJ2-5, with a tentative D call TRBD2 (6 bases). The CDR3 spans 13 residues. From germline, CDR1 is SGDLS and CDR2 YYNGEE. V was pared by 1 base and J by 5 bases, with 9 bases between. The CDR3 protein is CASSVSGGETQYF. The DNA of the CDR3 is TGTGCCAGCAGCGTATCAGGAGGGGAGACCCAGTACTTC.